These 2 T cell receptor beta chains were sequenced from one sample in a study of blood T cell repertoires in COVID-19. The repertoire was sequenced with immunoSEQ multiplex PCR; TCRdb's copy has only in-frame clones and lacks some. The data contain roughly 70,000 clones, 75% to 90% of them singletons. Sequenced sample: peripheral blood. The receptors originated from a man older than 75 with COVID-19, enrolled during active disease.

The rearrangement links TRBV7-2 to TRBJ1-1, with D possibly TRBD1 on 5 matching bases. Trimming stripped 4 bases from V and 11 bases from J, with 17 bases between. The CDR3 sequence is 13 residues long. Germline V gene sequence: CDR1 SGHTA, CDR2 FQGNSA. CDR3 amino acids: CASSSRQKHRAFF. As DNA, the CDR3 is TGTGCCAGCAGCTCCCGACAGAAGCATAGGGCTTTCTTT.

Written as DNA, the CDR3 is TGCGCCAGCAGTCAATCGGACAGGGGGGTGGCTGAAGCTTTCTTT. Protein product: CASSQSDRGVAEAFF. The rearrangement links TRBV23-1 to TRBJ1-1, with 10 bases aligning to TRBD1. TRBV23-1 is an ORF; its function is uncertain. Germline trimming cut 0 bases from V and 6 bases from J; bases unmatched to any gene: 4. CDR3 length equals 15 residues.